These 3 T cell receptor beta chains came from one sample sequenced in a study of shared clonotypes between healthy human individuals. Only in-frame clones appear in the TCRdb table, and some are missing; sequencing was by immunoSEQ multiplex PCR. The sample lists fewer than 600,000 clones, around 74% occurring once. Sequencing used PBMCs. These receptors came from a woman aged 40 to 50 in good health. Some clones in this sample may be carry-over from other donors' samples.

The chain employs TRBV6-1 and TRBJ2-1; D is perhaps TRBD1 (6 bases). Germline loops: CDR1 MNHNS, CDR2 SASEGT. Deletions cut 3 bases from V and 2 bases from J, with 11 bases between. The CDR3 has 15 residues. CDR3 region: CASSDRGGTYNEQFF. CDR3 nucleotides: TGTGCCAGCAGTGACCGAGGGGGAACCTACAATGAGCAGTTCTTC.

This clone was observed a few times. The chain has TRBV6-6 and TRBJ1-2; D is undetermined. CDR1 is MNHNY and CDR2 is SVGAGI in the germline V gene (reference sequence). Trimming cost V 9 bases and J 8 bases, with 16 bases left between them. The length of the CDR3 is 12 residues. The CDR3 nucleotides read TGTGCCAGTGCTACGGGCGTTGGGGGCTACACCTTC. The encoded protein is CASATGVGGYTF.

The rearrangement joins TRBV27 to TRBJ1-1; TRBD1 is a possible D gene (5 bases). V was cut by 7 bases and J by 1 base, with 19 bases left in between. The CDR3 length is 16 residues. CDR1 and CDR2 (germline): MNHEY, SMNVEV (reference sequence). The CDR3 reads CASTWNVGTPNTEAFF. Written as DNA, the CDR3 is TGTGCCAGCACCTGGAACGTCGGGACTCCGAACACTGAAGCTTTCTTT.